This T cell receptor beta chain was found in a study of technical replicates of blood from a few donors. Sequencing used immunoSEQ multiplex PCR; TCRdb keeps in-frame clones, though not all of them. The table has tens of thousands of clones, roughly 90% seen once; the top ten hold less than 0.3%. As regards this clone: This specimen includes other DNA sequences encoding the same CDR3.

The germline gives CDR1 SEHNR, CDR2 FQNEAQ (reference sequence). V lost 2 bases to trimming and J lost 5 bases, with 7 bases between them. The CDR3 covers 13 residues. The V call is TRBV7-9, the J call TRBJ1-5; weak D call: TRBD1 (5 bases). Material: T cells isolated from PBMCs. This TCR came from a human donor in good health. CDR3 amino acids: CASSLTGDQPQHF. CDR3 coding DNA: TGTGCCAGCAGCTTAACGGGGGATCAGCCCCAGCATTTT. Complete variable domain (other parts from reference TRBV7-9 and TRBJ1-5): DTGVSQNPRHKITKRGQNVTFRCDPISEHNRLYWYRQTLGQGPEFLTYFQNEAQLEKSRLLSDRFSAERPKGSFSTLEIQRTEQGDSAMYLCASSLTGDQPQHFGDGTRLSIL.